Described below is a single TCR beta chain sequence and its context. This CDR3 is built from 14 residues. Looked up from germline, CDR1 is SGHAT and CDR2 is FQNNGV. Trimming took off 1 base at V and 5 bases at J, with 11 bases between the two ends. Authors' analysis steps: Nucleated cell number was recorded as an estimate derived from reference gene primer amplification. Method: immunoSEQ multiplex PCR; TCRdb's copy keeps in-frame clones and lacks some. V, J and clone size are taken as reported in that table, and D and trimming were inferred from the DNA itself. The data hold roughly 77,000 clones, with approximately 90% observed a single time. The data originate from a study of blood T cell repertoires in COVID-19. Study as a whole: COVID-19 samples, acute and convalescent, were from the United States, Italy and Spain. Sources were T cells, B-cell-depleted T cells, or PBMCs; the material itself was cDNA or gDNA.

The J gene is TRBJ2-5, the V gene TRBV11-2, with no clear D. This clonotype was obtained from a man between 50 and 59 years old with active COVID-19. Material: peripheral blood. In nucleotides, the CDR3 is TGTGCCAGCAGCTTAGTCGGTCGTTGGGAGACCCAGTACTTC. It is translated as CASSLVGRWETQYF.